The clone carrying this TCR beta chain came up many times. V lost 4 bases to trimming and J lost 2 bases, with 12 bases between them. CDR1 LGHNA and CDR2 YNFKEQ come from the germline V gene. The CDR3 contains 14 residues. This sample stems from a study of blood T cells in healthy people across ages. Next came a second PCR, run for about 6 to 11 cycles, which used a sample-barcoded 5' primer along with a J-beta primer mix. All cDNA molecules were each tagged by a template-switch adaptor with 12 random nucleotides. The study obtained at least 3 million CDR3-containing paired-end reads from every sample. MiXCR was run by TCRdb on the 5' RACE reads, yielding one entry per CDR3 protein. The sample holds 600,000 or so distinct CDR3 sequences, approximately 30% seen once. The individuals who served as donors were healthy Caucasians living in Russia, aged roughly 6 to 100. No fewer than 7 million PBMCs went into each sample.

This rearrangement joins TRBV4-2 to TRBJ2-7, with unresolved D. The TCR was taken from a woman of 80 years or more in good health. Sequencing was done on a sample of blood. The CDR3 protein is CASSLRPATYEQYF. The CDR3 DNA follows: TGTGCCAGCAGCCTGAGACCAGCGACCTACGAGCAGTACTTC.